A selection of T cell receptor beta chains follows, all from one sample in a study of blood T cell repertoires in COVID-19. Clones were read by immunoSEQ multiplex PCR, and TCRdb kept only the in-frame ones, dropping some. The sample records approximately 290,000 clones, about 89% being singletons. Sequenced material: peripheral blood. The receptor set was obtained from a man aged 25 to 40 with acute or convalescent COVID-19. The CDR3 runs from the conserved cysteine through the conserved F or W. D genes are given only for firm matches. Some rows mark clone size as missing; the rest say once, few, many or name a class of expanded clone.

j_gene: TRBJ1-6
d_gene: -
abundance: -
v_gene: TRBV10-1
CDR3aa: CASSETGYNSPLHF
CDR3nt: TGCGCCAGCAGTGAGACAGGTTATAATTCACCCCTCCACTTT

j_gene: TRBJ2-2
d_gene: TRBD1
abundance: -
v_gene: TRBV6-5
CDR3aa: CASSYSRTGAPGELFF
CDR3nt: TGTGCCAGCAGTTACTCAAGGACAGGGGCCCCCGGGGAGCTGTTTTTT

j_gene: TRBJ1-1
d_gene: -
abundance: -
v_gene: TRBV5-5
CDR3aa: CASSSLRMSGNTEAFF
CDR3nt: TGTGCCAGCAGCTCCCTGAGGATGAGTGGGAACACTGAAGCTTTCTTT

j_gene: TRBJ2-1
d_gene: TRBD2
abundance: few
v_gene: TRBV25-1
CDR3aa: CASSEAGGLNNEQFF
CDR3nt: TGTGCCAGCAGTGAAGCGGGAGGGCTTAACAATGAGCAGTTCTTC

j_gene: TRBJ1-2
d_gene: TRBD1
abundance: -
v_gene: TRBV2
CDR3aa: CASSLTGSYGYTF
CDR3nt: TGTGCCAGCAGTTTGACAGGGAGCTATGGCTACACCTTC

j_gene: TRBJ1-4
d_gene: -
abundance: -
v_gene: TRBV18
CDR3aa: CASSPQTNTGPLKLFF
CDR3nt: TGTGCCAGCTCGCCCCAAACGAACACAGGGCCGTTAAAACTGTTTTTT

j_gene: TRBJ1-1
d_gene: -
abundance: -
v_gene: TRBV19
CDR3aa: CASASVYAEAFF
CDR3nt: TGTGCCAGTGCTAGTGTATATGCTGAAGCTTTCTTT

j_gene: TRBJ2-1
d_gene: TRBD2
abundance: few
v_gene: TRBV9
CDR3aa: CASSVRLAGGPPYNEQFF
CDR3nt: TGTGCCAGCAGTGTAAGACTAGCGGGGGGGCCACCCTACAATGAGCAGTTCTTC

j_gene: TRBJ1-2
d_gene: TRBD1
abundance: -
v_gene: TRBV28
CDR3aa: CASSPDRVRGYTF
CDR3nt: TGTGCCAGCAGTCCCGACAGGGTTCGTGGCTACACCTTC

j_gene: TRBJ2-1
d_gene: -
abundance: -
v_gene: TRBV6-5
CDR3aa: CASMWQGYNEQFF
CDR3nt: TGTGCCAGCATGTGGCAGGGCTACAATGAGCAGTTCTTC

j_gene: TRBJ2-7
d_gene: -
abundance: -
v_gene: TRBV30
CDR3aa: CAWSAVYEQYF
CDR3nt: TGTGCCTGGAGTGCGGTTTACGAGCAGTACTTC

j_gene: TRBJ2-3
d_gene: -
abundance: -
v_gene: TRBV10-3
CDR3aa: CAISESDTDTQYF
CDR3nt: TGTGCCATCAGTGAATCGGACACGGATACGCAGTATTTT

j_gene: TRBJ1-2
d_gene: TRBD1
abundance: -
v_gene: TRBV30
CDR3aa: CAWSVLQGRGYTF
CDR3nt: TGTGCCTGGAGTGTACTACAGGGGCGCGGCTACACCTTC

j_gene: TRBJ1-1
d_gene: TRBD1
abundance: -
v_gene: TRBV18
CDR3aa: CASSTGDRGNTEAFF
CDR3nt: TGTGCCAGCTCCACCGGGGACAGAGGGAACACTGAAGCTTTCTTT

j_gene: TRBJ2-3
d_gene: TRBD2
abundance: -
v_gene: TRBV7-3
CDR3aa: CASSFGTSGGRRQYF
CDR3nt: TGTGCCAGCAGCTTTGGGACTAGCGGGGGGAGGAGGCAGTATTTT

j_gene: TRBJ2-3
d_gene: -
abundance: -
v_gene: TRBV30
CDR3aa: CASGRGSPSTDTQYF
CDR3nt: TGTGCCTCGGGGAGGGGGAGCCCTAGCACAGATACGCAGTATTTT

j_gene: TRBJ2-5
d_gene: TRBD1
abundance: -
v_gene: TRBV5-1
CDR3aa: CASSFKTGEETQYF
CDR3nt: TGCGCCAGCAGCTTTAAAACAGGGGAAGAGACCCAGTACTTC

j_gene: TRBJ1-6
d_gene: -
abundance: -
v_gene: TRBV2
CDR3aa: CASSVRGNSPLHF
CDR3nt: TGTGCCAGCAGTGTAAGGGGGAATTCACCCCTCCACTTT

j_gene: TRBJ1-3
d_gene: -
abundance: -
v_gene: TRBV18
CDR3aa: CASFSGTLYSGNTIYF
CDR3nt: TGTGCCAGCTTCTCCGGGACACTTTACTCTGGAAACACCATATATTTT

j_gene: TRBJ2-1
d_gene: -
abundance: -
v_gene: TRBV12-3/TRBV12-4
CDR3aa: CASRDQGNEQFF
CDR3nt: TGTGCCAGCAGAGATCAGGGCAATGAGCAGTTCTTC

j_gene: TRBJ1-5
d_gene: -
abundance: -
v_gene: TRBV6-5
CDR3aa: CASSYTTGSDQPQHF
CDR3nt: TGTGCCAGCAGTTACACAACAGGGTCCGATCAGCCCCAGCATTTT

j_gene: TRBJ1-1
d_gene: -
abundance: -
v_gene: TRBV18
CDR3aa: CASSPLGRGDTEAFF
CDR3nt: TGTGCCAGCTCACCACTTGGCAGGGGCGACACTGAAGCTTTCTTT

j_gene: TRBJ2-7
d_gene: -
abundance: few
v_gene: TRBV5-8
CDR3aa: CASSGDSRGSDEQYF
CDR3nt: TGTGCCAGCAGCGGAGATTCACGGGGGTCGGACGAGCAGTACTTC

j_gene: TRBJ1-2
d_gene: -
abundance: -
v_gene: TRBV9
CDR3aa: CASSSTPSGYTF
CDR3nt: TGTGCCAGCAGCTCCACACCGTCGGGCTACACCTTC

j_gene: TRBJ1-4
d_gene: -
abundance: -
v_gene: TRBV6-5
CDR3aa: CASSYYKPNEKLFF
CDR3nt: TGTGCCAGCAGTTACTACAAACCTAATGAAAAACTGTTTTTT

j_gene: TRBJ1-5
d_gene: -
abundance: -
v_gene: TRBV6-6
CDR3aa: CASSYTGLSNQPQHF
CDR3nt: TGTGCCAGCAGTTATACAGGGTTAAGCAATCAGCCCCAGCATTTT

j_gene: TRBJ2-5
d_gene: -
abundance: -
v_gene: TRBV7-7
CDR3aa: CASSLALLETQYF
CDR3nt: TGTGCTAGCAGCTTAGCACTCCTAGAGACCCAGTACTTC

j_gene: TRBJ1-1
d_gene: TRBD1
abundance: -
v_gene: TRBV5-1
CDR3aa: CASSPGTGGTEAFF
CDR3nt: TGCGCCAGCAGCCCGGGGACAGGGGGTACTGAAGCTTTCTTT

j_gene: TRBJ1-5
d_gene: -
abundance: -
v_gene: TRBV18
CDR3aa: CASSLGQTRNQPQHF
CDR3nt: TGTGCCAGCTCACTAGGACAGACCAGGAATCAGCCCCAGCATTTT

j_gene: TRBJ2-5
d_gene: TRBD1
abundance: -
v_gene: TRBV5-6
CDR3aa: CASSSTGGIETQYF
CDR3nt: TGTGCCAGCAGCTCTACAGGGGGCATCGAGACCCAGTACTTC

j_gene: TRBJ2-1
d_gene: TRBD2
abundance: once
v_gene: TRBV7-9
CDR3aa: CASSSFSGGPSYNEQFF
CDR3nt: TGTGCCAGCAGCTCCTTTAGCGGGGGGCCTTCCTACAATGAGCAGTTCTTC

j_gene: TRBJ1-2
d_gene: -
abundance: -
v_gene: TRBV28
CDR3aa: CASSPPNSLYGYTF
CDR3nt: TGTGCCAGCAGTCCCCCTAACAGCCTCTATGGCTACACCTTC

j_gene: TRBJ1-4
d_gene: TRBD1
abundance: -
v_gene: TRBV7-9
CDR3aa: CASSPGQGNEKLFF
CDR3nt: TGTGCCAGCAGCCCGGGACAGGGAAATGAAAAACTGTTTTTT

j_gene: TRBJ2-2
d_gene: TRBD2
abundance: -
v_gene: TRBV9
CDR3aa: CASSPRSSGGAGELFF
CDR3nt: TGTGCCAGCAGCCCCCGGTCTAGCGGGGGGGCCGGGGAGCTGTTTTTT

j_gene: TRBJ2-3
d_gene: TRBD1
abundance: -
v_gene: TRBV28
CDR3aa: CASSLGAGTGLRDTQYF
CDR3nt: TGTGCCAGCAGTTTGGGGGCCGGGACAGGTCTTCGGGATACGCAGTATTTT

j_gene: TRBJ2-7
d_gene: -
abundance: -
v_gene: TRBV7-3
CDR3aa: CASSLTSGYEQYF
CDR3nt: TGTGCCAGCAGCTTAACGTCCGGCTACGAGCAGTACTTC

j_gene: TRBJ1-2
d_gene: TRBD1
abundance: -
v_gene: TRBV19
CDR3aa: CASSASGGTNYGYTF
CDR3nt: TGTGCCAGTAGTGCCTCAGGGGGCACTAACTATGGCTACACCTTC

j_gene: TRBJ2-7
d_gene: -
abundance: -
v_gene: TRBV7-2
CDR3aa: CASSLTAVTYEQYF
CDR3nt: TGTGCCAGCAGCTTAACAGCGGTAACCTACGAGCAGTACTTC

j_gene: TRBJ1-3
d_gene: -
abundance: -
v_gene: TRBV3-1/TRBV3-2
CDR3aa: CASSQTRNTIYF
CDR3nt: TGTGCCAGCAGCCAAACTCGAAACACCATATATTTT

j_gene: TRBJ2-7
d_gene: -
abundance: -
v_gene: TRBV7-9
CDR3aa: CASSVSPYEQYF
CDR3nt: TGTGCCAGCAGCGTGAGCCCCTACGAGCAGTACTTC

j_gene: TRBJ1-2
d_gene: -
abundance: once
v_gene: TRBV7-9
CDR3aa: CASSLGAAAYGYTF
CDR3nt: TGTGCCAGCTCATTAGGGGCGGCAGCGTATGGCTACACCTTC

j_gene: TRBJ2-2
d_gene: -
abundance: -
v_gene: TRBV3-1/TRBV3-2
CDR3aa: CASSPGGTGELFF
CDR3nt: TGTGCCAGCAGCCCCGGGGGCACCGGGGAGCTGTTTTTT